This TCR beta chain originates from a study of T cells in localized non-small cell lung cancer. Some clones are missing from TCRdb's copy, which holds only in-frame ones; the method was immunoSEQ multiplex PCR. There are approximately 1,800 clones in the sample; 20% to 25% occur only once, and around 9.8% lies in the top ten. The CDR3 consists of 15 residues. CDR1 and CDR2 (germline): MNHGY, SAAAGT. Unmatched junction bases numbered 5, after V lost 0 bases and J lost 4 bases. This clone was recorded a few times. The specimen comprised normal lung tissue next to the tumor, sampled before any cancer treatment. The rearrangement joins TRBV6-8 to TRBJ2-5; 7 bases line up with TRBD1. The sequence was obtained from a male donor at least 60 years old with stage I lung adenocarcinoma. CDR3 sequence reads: CASSYSITGVETQYF. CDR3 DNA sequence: TGTGCCAGCAGTTACTCGATTACAGGGGTAGAGACCCAGTACTTC.